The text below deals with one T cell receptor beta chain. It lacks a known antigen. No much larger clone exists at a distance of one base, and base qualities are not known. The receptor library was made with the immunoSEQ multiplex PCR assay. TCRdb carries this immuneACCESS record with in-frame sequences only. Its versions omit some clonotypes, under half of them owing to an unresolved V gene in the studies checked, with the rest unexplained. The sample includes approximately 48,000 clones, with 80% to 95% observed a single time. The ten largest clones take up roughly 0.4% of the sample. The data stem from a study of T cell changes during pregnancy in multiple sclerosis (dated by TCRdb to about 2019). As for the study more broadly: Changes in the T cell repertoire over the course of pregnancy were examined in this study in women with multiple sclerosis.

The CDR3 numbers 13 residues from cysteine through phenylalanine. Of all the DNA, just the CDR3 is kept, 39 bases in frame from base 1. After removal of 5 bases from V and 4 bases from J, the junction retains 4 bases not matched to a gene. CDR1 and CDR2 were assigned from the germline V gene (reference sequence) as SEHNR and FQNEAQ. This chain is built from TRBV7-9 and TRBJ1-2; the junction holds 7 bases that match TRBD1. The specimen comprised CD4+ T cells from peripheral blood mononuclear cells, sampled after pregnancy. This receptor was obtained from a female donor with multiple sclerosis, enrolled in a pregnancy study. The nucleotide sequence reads TGTGCCAGCAGCCCTGACAGGGCCTATGGCTACACCTTC. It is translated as CASSPDRAYGYTF.